This T cell receptor beta chain was recorded in a study of blood T cell repertoires in COVID-19. Profiled with immunoSEQ multiplex PCR; TCRdb holds only in-frame clones, not every one. Found here are a few hundred thousand clones, nearly 90% of them singletons; the top ten hold around 4.3%. Germline V gives CDR1 SGHTA, CDR2 FQGTGA. The CDR3 runs 14 residues. Trimming removed 5 bases from V and 0 bases from J, with 11 bases in between. This chain connects TRBV7-3 to TRBJ2-7; a weak D match, TRBD2 (5 bases). The TCR was taken from a woman younger than 30 with acute COVID-19. The sample consisted of PBMCs or T cells enriched from blood (not recorded which). CDR3 protein: CASSPDSSSYEQYF. The CDR3 nucleotides are TGTGCCAGCAGCCCGGACTCCTCCTCCTACGAGCAGTACTTC.